These T cell receptor beta chains were read from a single sample in a study of blood T cell repertoires in COVID-19. Some clones are missing from TCRdb's copy, which holds only in-frame ones; the method was immunoSEQ multiplex PCR. Among 150,000 to 200,000 clones listed, 80% were seen once. Sequencing was done on a sample of PBMCs or T cells enriched from blood (not recorded which). These TCRs come from an older woman who had recovered from COVID-19. Both conserved end residues are part of each CDR3. The order of the fields is D gene, clone size, J gene, V gene, CDR3 DNA, CDR3 protein. The D gene is left open where the match is weak. Not all rows give a size; the values are once, few, many and, for expanded clones, a class.

>TRBD1|.|TRBJ2-2|TRBV12-5
TGTGCTAGTGGTCCGACAGGGAATAACACCGGGGAGCTGTTTTTT
CASGPTGNNTGELFF
>TRBD2|.|TRBJ2-3|TRBV5-6
TGTGCCAGCAGCTTGATGTCTAGCGGGGGGGCCTCGGCGCAGTATTTT
CASSLMSSGGASAQYF
>.|.|TRBJ1-2|TRBV19
TGTGCCAGTAGTATGGGGGGTCCGAGGGGTGGCTACACCTTC
CASSMGGPRGGYTF
>TRBD1|.|TRBJ1-2|TRBV3-1/TRBV3-2
TGTGCCAGCAGCCAAGTGGCGGGACAGAACCTTAACTATGGCTACACCTTC
CASSQVAGQNLNYGYTF
>.|.|TRBJ2-4|TRBV5-1
TGCGCCAGCAGCTTGGACAGGGCTGAAAACATTCAGTACTTC
CASSLDRAENIQYF
>TRBD2|.|TRBJ2-7|TRBV6-5
TGTGCCAGCAGTTACTTGGGGACTACCGGGGAGCAGTACTTC
CASSYLGTTGEQYF
>TRBD2|.|TRBJ2-5|TRBV4-1
TGCGCCAGCAGCAAGGGGACTAGCGGGGCCCAAGAGACCCAGTACTTC
CASSKGTSGAQETQYF
>.|.|TRBJ1-6|TRBV19
TGTGCCAGTAGTGTCCGGGAGGCGCCCCTCCACTTT
CASSVREAPLHF
>TRBD2|.|TRBJ2-3|TRBV9
TGTGCCAGCAGCGCCCAGACTAGCGCCGATACGCAGTATTTT
CASSAQTSADTQYF
>.|.|TRBJ1-1|TRBV15
TGTGCCACCGTGGGCGGGAAGGGCACTGAAGCTTTCTTT
CATVGGKGTEAFF
>.|.|TRBJ1-5|TRBV21-1
TGTGCCAGCAGCAAAGTGGAGGGGGCAGATCGCAATCAGCCCCAGCATTTT
CASSKVEGADRNQPQHF
>TRBD2|.|TRBJ2-2|TRBV5-4
TGTGCCAGCAGCCGATTCCGTCGGGGGGGCATCGGGGAGCTGTTTTTT
CASSRFRRGGIGELFF
>.|.|TRBJ2-2|TRBV3-1/TRBV3-2
TGTGCCAGCAGCCAACTGGGGGGAGTCGGGGAGCTGTTTTTT
CASSQLGGVGELFF
>TRBD1|.|TRBJ1-1|TRBV2
TGTGCCAGCAGTGATCGGACAGGTCGGACTGAAGCTTTCTTT
CASSDRTGRTEAFF
>.|.|TRBJ1-6|TRBV21-1
TGTGCCAGCAGCAAAGAACCCAGGGGTTCTGACCCGAATTCACCCCTCCACTTT
CASSKEPRGSDPNSPLHF
>TRBD1|.|TRBJ1-2|TRBV2
TGTGCCAGTGACAGGGGTCCCTATGGCTACACCTTC
CASDRGPYGYTF
>.|few|TRBJ2-2|TRBV25-1
TGTGCCAGCAGTGAATTGATGGCAGGGAACACCGGGGAGCTGTTTTTT
CASSELMAGNTGELFF
>TRBD1|.|TRBJ1-1|TRBV12-5
TGTGCTAGTGGCCTGGACAGGGCGAAAACTGAAGCTTTCTTT
CASGLDRAKTEAFF
>.|.|TRBJ1-2|TRBV14
TGTGCCAGCAGCCAAGGTGCCAGGGGCTATGGCTACACCTTC
CASSQGARGYGYTF
>TRBD1|.|TRBJ1-2|TRBV9
TGTGCCAGCAGCGTAGGACAGGGAAACTATGGCTACACCTTC
CASSVGQGNYGYTF
>.|few|TRBJ1-2|TRBV7-6
TGTGCCAGCAGCTTAGGTGACACTCGATATGGCTACACCTTC
CASSLGDTRYGYTF
>TRBD2|few|TRBJ2-1|TRBV5-4
TGTGCCAGCAGCAGTAGCGGGGGGGCCTACAATGAGCAGTTCTTC
CASSSSGGAYNEQFF
>.|once|TRBJ1-1|TRBV6-5
TGTGCCAGCAGTTCTAGGCAGTTCAACACTGAAGCTTTCTTT
CASSSRQFNTEAFF
>TRBD2|.|TRBJ2-3|TRBV7-8
TGTGCCAGCAGCCACGCCGATAGCGGGGGAGGAGAGAAGGCCACAGATACGCAGTATTTT
CASSHADSGGGEKATDTQYF
>TRBD1|.|TRBJ2-5|TRBV7-8
TGTGCCAGCAGCAATTACAGGGGGAGAGAGACCCAGTACTTC
CASSNYRGRETQYF
>.|.|TRBJ2-2|TRBV5-1
TGCGCCAGCAGCCCCGGACTAACGGACACCGGGGAGCTGTTTTTT
CASSPGLTDTGELFF
>.|.|TRBJ1-4|TRBV2
TGTGCCAGCGGCGGGCCGCTTAGGGATGCAACTAATGAAAAACTGTTTTTT
CASGGPLRDATNEKLFF
>TRBD1|once|TRBJ2-1|TRBV6-5
TGTGCCAGCAGTTCCAAAACAGGGGACAATGAGCAGTTCTTC
CASSSKTGDNEQFF
>.|.|TRBJ2-3|TRBV6-5
TGTGCCAGCAGTTACGGGGCTAGCACAGATACGCAGTATTTT
CASSYGASTDTQYF
>.|few|TRBJ1-2|TRBV30
TGTGCCACCCAGGTCAGGAATAACTATGGCTACACCTTC
CATQVRNNYGYTF
>TRBD1|.|TRBJ1-1|TRBV15
TGTGCCACCAGCAACGGACAGGGCGGGGACACTGAAGCTTTCTTT
CATSNGQGGDTEAFF
>.|.|TRBJ2-7|TRBV12-3/TRBV12-4
TGTGCCAGCAGTTTTGGTCGGACATACGAGCAGTACTTC
CASSFGRTYEQYF
>.|.|TRBJ1-1|TRBV3-1/TRBV3-2
TGTGCCAGCAGCCAAGGGACACCTGGCACTGAAGCTTTCTTT
CASSQGTPGTEAFF
>TRBD1|.|TRBJ2-4|TRBV5-1
TGCGCCAGCAGCTTGGGACAGGGGACTTTTAACATTCAGTACTTC
CASSLGQGTFNIQYF
>.|many|TRBJ2-2|TRBV12-5
TGTGCTAGTGACCATCCACAGGGTCCCAACACCGGGGAGCTGTTTTTT
CASDHPQGPNTGELFF
>.|few|TRBJ2-2|TRBV7-8
TGTGCCAGCACCGCTTTCGGGTCGAACACCGGGGAGCTGTTTTTT
CASTAFGSNTGELFF
>TRBD1|many|TRBJ1-6|TRBV7-6
TGTGCCAGCAGCTGGGACAGGGTTCAATCACCCCTCCACTTT
CASSWDRVQSPLHF